This is a list of T cell receptor beta chains from one sample in a study of control samples from healthy donors and cancer patients. Some clones are missing from TCRdb's copy, which holds only in-frame ones; the method was immunoSEQ multiplex PCR. Counted here are roughly 170,000 clones, 85% to 90% occurring once; the ten biggest clones make up under 5%. The sample comprised blood. These receptors were obtained from a woman aged 30 to 39 in good health. CDR3s include the opening cysteine and the closing phenylalanine or tryptophan. D genes are given only for firm matches. Not all rows give a size; the values are once, few, many and, for expanded clones, a class.

D gene: NA; clone size: NA; J gene: TRBJ2-5; V gene: TRBV4-1; CDR3 protein: CASSQPGETQYF; CDR3 DNA: TGCGCCAGCAGCCAACCTGGGGAGACCCAGTACTTC
D gene: NA; clone size: once; J gene: TRBJ1-1; V gene: TRBV7-9; CDR3 protein: CASSALHTSNTEAFF; CDR3 DNA: TGTGCCAGCAGTGCCCTACATACGTCGAACACTGAAGCTTTCTTT
D gene: TRBD1; clone size: few; J gene: TRBJ1-2; V gene: TRBV29-1; CDR3 protein: CSVLRTGVGDYGYTF; CDR3 DNA: TGCAGCGTCCTCCGGACAGGGGTTGGGGACTATGGCTACACCTTC
D gene: NA; clone size: NA; J gene: TRBJ2-1; V gene: TRBV6-5; CDR3 protein: CASSYGVRTSYNEQFF; CDR3 DNA: TGTGCCAGCAGTTATGGGGTGAGAACTTCCTACAATGAGCAGTTCTTC
D gene: TRBD1; clone size: NA; J gene: TRBJ1-1; V gene: TRBV2; CDR3 protein: CASTDRGRNTEAFF; CDR3 DNA: TGTGCCAGCACGGACAGGGGGCGTAACACTGAAGCTTTCTTT
D gene: NA; clone size: NA; J gene: TRBJ1-6; V gene: TRBV19; CDR3 protein: CASSIAGVSPLHF; CDR3 DNA: TGTGCCAGTAGTATAGCCGGGGTTTCACCCCTCCACTTT
D gene: NA; clone size: NA; J gene: TRBJ2-3; V gene: TRBV6-5; CDR3 protein: CASSYGGALSTDTQYF; CDR3 DNA: TGTGCCAGCAGTTACGGGGGGGCACTCAGCACAGATACGCAGTATTTT
D gene: TRBD2; clone size: NA; J gene: TRBJ2-7; V gene: TRBV3-1/TRBV3-2; CDR3 protein: CASSQYSGLASEQYF; CDR3 DNA: TGTGCCAGCAGCCAATATTCCGGACTAGCAAGCGAGCAGTACTTC
D gene: NA; clone size: NA; J gene: TRBJ1-1; V gene: TRBV6-5; CDR3 protein: CAVRIGETEAFF; CDR3 DNA: TGTGCCGTGCGGATTGGAGAGACTGAAGCTTTCTTT
D gene: TRBD2; clone size: NA; J gene: TRBJ2-1; V gene: TRBV19; CDR3 protein: CASRRLAGGQGSSYNEQFF; CDR3 DNA: TGTGCCAGTAGGAGACTAGCGGGGGGACAAGGTAGCTCCTACAATGAGCAGTTCTTC
D gene: TRBD1; clone size: NA; J gene: TRBJ2-7; V gene: TRBV28; CDR3 protein: CASSVTGTGAHEQYF; CDR3 DNA: TGTGCCAGCAGCGTCACCGGGACAGGAGCTCACGAGCAGTACTTC
D gene: TRBD2; clone size: few; J gene: TRBJ2-1; V gene: TRBV5-4; CDR3 protein: CASSPTFMKRERSYNEQFF; CDR3 DNA: TGTGCCAGCAGCCCTACCTTTATGAAGCGGGAGAGGTCCTACAATGAGCAGTTCTTC
D gene: TRBD2; clone size: NA; J gene: TRBJ2-4; V gene: TRBV4-2; CDR3 protein: CASSQVGEGNIQYF; CDR3 DNA: TGTGCCAGCAGCCAAGTAGGGGAGGGGAACATTCAGTACTTC
D gene: NA; clone size: NA; J gene: TRBJ2-1; V gene: TRBV9; CDR3 protein: CASSQSGHLYNEQFF; CDR3 DNA: TGTGCCAGCAGCCAATCTGGACACCTTTACAATGAGCAGTTCTTC
D gene: NA; clone size: NA; J gene: TRBJ1-5; V gene: TRBV20-1; CDR3 protein: CSASVGLGNQPQHF; CDR3 DNA: TGCAGTGCTAGTGTGGGATTAGGCAATCAGCCCCAGCATTTT
D gene: NA; clone size: NA; J gene: TRBJ2-7; V gene: TRBV12-3/TRBV12-4; CDR3 protein: CASSLGVGEQYF; CDR3 DNA: TGTGCCAGCAGTTTAGGGGTGGGCGAGCAGTACTTC
D gene: NA; clone size: NA; J gene: TRBJ2-1; V gene: TRBV19; CDR3 protein: CASRISDSSYNEQFF; CDR3 DNA: TGTGCCAGTAGAATCAGTGATTCGAGTTACAATGAGCAGTTCTTC
D gene: TRBD2; clone size: NA; J gene: TRBJ2-4; V gene: TRBV3-1/TRBV3-2; CDR3 protein: CASSREGSAKNIQYF; CDR3 DNA: TGTGCCAGCAGCCGGGAGGGTAGCGCCAAAAACATTCAGTACTTC
D gene: NA; clone size: NA; J gene: TRBJ1-5; V gene: TRBV4-2; CDR3 protein: CASSQAGGGNQPQHF; CDR3 DNA: TGTGCCAGCAGCCAAGCGGGGGGAGGAAATCAGCCCCAGCATTTT
D gene: TRBD1; clone size: NA; J gene: TRBJ1-6; V gene: TRBV28; CDR3 protein: CASSLTGAGSPLHF; CDR3 DNA: TGTGCCAGCAGCTTGACAGGGGCAGGATCACCCCTCCACTTT
D gene: TRBD1; clone size: NA; J gene: TRBJ1-2; V gene: TRBV5-1; CDR3 protein: CASSWGTDNYGYTF; CDR3 DNA: TGCGCCAGCAGCTGGGGGACAGATAACTATGGCTACACCTTC
D gene: NA; clone size: NA; J gene: TRBJ2-2; V gene: TRBV19; CDR3 protein: CASSTMRLVKAGELFF; CDR3 DNA: TGTGCCAGTAGTACGATGAGGCTAGTGAAGGCCGGGGAGCTGTTTTTT
D gene: TRBD2; clone size: NA; J gene: TRBJ2-5; V gene: TRBV4-2; CDR3 protein: CASSQGYSETSGRSETQYF; CDR3 DNA: TGTGCCAGCAGCCAAGGGTATTCGGAGACTAGCGGCAGGAGTGAGACCCAGTACTTC
D gene: NA; clone size: once; J gene: TRBJ1-1; V gene: TRBV30; CDR3 protein: CAWSVRVEGRAFF; CDR3 DNA: TGTGCCTGGAGTGTTCGGGTAGAGGGGAGGGCTTTCTTT
D gene: TRBD1; clone size: once; J gene: TRBJ2-3; V gene: TRBV7-6; CDR3 protein: CASSLGTASSTDTQYF; CDR3 DNA: TGTGCCAGCAGCCTTGGGACAGCTTCTAGCACAGATACGCAGTATTTT
D gene: TRBD1; clone size: NA; J gene: TRBJ1-4; V gene: TRBV27; CDR3 protein: CASSLTGPGEKLFF; CDR3 DNA: TGTGCCAGCAGTTTGACAGGGCCAGGAGAAAAACTGTTTTTT
D gene: NA; clone size: NA; J gene: TRBJ1-1; V gene: TRBV29-1; CDR3 protein: CSGAKGQLNTEAFF; CDR3 DNA: TGCAGCGGAGCAAAGGGGCAACTGAACACTGAAGCTTTCTTT
D gene: NA; clone size: NA; J gene: TRBJ1-4; V gene: TRBV6-6; CDR3 protein: CASSRGGVGANEKLFF; CDR3 DNA: TGTGCCAGCAGCAGAGGGGGGGTTGGGGCTAATGAAAAACTGTTTTTT
D gene: NA; clone size: NA; J gene: TRBJ2-2; V gene: TRBV18; CDR3 protein: CASSPPGPEGLFF; CDR3 DNA: TGTGCCAGCTCACCACCTGGACCAGAGGGACTGTTTTTT
D gene: NA; clone size: NA; J gene: TRBJ2-1; V gene: TRBV7-2; CDR3 protein: CASSQVQGRNEQFF; CDR3 DNA: TGTGCCAGCAGCCAAGTACAGGGTCGGAATGAGCAGTTCTTC
D gene: TRBD1; clone size: NA; J gene: TRBJ2-2; V gene: TRBV24-1; CDR3 protein: CATSDPPGTGLAGELFF; CDR3 DNA: TGTGCCACCAGTGATCCGCCCGGGACAGGACTTGCCGGGGAGCTGTTTTTT
D gene: NA; clone size: NA; J gene: TRBJ2-7; V gene: TRBV28; CDR3 protein: CASSQTGPRSYEQYF; CDR3 DNA: TGTGCCAGCAGTCAAACAGGGCCTAGGTCCTACGAGCAGTACTTC
D gene: NA; clone size: once; J gene: TRBJ2-7; V gene: TRBV5-5; CDR3 protein: CASSLGTAAYEQYF; CDR3 DNA: TGTGCCAGCAGCTTAGGTACCGCAGCCTACGAGCAGTACTTC
D gene: NA; clone size: NA; J gene: TRBJ1-1; V gene: TRBV11-2; CDR3 protein: CASSWDRTEAFF; CDR3 DNA: TGTGCCAGCAGCTGGGACCGGACTGAAGCTTTCTTT
D gene: TRBD1; clone size: once; J gene: TRBJ2-7; V gene: TRBV5-1; CDR3 protein: CASGTQGQSVEEQYF; CDR3 DNA: TGCGCCAGCGGAACCCAGGGACAGTCGGTTGAGGAGCAGTACTTC
D gene: TRBD2; clone size: NA; J gene: TRBJ2-7; V gene: TRBV5-1; CDR3 protein: CASSLEPSGYEQYF; CDR3 DNA: TGCGCCAGCAGCTTGGAGCCTAGCGGGTACGAGCAGTACTTC
D gene: TRBD1; clone size: NA; J gene: TRBJ2-1; V gene: TRBV5-1; CDR3 protein: CASSPGTVDNEQFF; CDR3 DNA: TGCGCCAGCAGCCCCGGGACAGTTGACAATGAGCAGTTCTTC
D gene: NA; clone size: NA; J gene: TRBJ2-1; V gene: TRBV6-5; CDR3 protein: CASSYHVSVIDEQFF; CDR3 DNA: TGTGCCAGCAGTTACCACGTTAGCGTGATCGATGAGCAGTTCTTC
D gene: NA; clone size: NA; J gene: TRBJ1-3; V gene: TRBV28; CDR3 protein: CASSFSLPSGNTIYF; CDR3 DNA: TGTGCCAGCAGTTTCAGTTTGCCCTCTGGAAACACCATATATTTT
D gene: TRBD1; clone size: NA; J gene: TRBJ1-4; V gene: TRBV14; CDR3 protein: CASSRLQGARAEKLFF; CDR3 DNA: TGTGCCAGCAGCCGCTTACAGGGGGCGCGGGCAGAAAAACTGTTTTTT
D gene: TRBD1; clone size: NA; J gene: TRBJ1-5; V gene: TRBV19; CDR3 protein: CASSRGQGAHPGHF; CDR3 DNA: TGTGCCAGTAGTAGGGGACAGGGGGCCCACCCGGGGCATTTT
D gene: NA; clone size: NA; J gene: TRBJ1-5; V gene: TRBV30; CDR3 protein: CAWSVQRNQPQHF; CDR3 DNA: TGTGCCTGGAGTGTTCAGCGCAATCAGCCCCAGCATTTT
D gene: NA; clone size: NA; J gene: TRBJ2-7; V gene: TRBV7-9; CDR3 protein: CASSLKGLHNPYEQYF; CDR3 DNA: TGTGCCAGCAGCTTAAAGGGGCTCCATAACCCTTACGAGCAGTACTTC
D gene: NA; clone size: once; J gene: TRBJ1-1; V gene: TRBV5-1; CDR3 protein: CASSLAPGKNTEAFF; CDR3 DNA: TGCGCCAGCAGCTTGGCCCCGGGAAAAAACACTGAAGCTTTCTTT
D gene: NA; clone size: NA; J gene: TRBJ1-5; V gene: TRBV5-4; CDR3 protein: CASSLDRVSNQPQHF; CDR3 DNA: TGTGCCAGCAGCTTGGACAGGGTGAGCAATCAGCCCCAGCATTTT
D gene: NA; clone size: NA; J gene: TRBJ1-5; V gene: TRBV5-5; CDR3 protein: CASSLDRAFSNQPQHF; CDR3 DNA: TGTGCCAGCAGCTTGGACAGGGCTTTCAGCAATCAGCCCCAGCATTTT
D gene: NA; clone size: NA; J gene: TRBJ2-3; V gene: TRBV5-6; CDR3 protein: CASSVFSDTQYF; CDR3 DNA: TGTGCCAGCAGTGTTTTTTCAGATACGCAGTATTTT
D gene: NA; clone size: NA; J gene: TRBJ2-1; V gene: TRBV19; CDR3 protein: CASNGGSHEQFF; CDR3 DNA: TGTGCCAGTAATGGGGGGAGTCATGAGCAGTTCTTC